Listed below are T cell receptor beta chains from one sample, sequenced in a study of T cell repertoires in cytomegalovirus infection. Each CDR3 protein gets one entry after TCRdb re-called the reads with MiXCR. This sample has roughly 230,000 distinct CDR3 sequences; about a sixth occur once, and the top ten carry roughly 45%. The sample consisted of CD8+ T cells from PBMCs. These receptors were taken from a human donor in good health (CMV status not recorded). Some clones in this sample may be carry-over from other donors' samples. Both conserved end residues are part of each CDR3. The order of the fields is clone size, D gene, J gene, V gene, CDR3 protein, CDR3 DNA. The D gene is left open where the match is weak. Only some rows state a clone size, as once, few, many or a class for expanded clones.

NA,NA,TRBJ2-1,TRBV6-5,CASSYQDYNEQFF,TGTGCCAGCAGTTACCAGGATTACAATGAGCAGTTCTTC
many,NA,TRBJ2-6,TRBV12-3/TRBV12-4,CASSLNPEAFSGANVLTF,TGTGCCAGCAGCTTAAACCCGGAGGCATTCTCTGGGGCCAACGTCCTGACTTTC
many,NA,TRBJ1-3,TRBV7-8,CASSFGGEPSGNTIYF,TGTGCCAGCAGCTTCGGCGGGGAACCCTCTGGAAACACCATATATTTT
many,NA,TRBJ1-1,TRBV19,CASIGRANTEAFF,TGTGCCAGTATAGGAAGGGCGAACACTGAAGCTTTCTTT
NA,TRBD2,TRBJ2-1,TRBV28,CASMVAGQDEQFF,TGTGCCAGCATGGTAGCGGGGCAGGATGAGCAGTTCTTC
few,NA,TRBJ2-7,TRBV2,CASSGDFSYEQYF,TGTGCCAGCAGTGGGGACTTCTCCTACGAGCAGTACTTC
NA,NA,TRBJ2-7,TRBV2,CASSVVSYEQYF,TGTGCCAGCAGTGTTGTGTCATACGAGCAGTACTTC
few,NA,TRBJ2-4,TRBV19,CASSIFQLPRLAKNIQYF,TGTGCCAGTAGTATTTTCCAGCTACCAAGACTAGCCAAAAACATTCAGTACTTC
few,TRBD1,TRBJ2-1,TRBV4-2,CASSTGTVNHEQFF,TGTGCCAGCAGCACCGGGACAGTTAACCATGAGCAGTTCTTC
NA,NA,TRBJ1-3,TRBV5-5,CASSRTGLNPGNTIYF,TGTGCCAGCAGCCGGACGGGTCTGAATCCTGGAAACACCATATATTTT
once,NA,TRBJ1-5,TRBV20-1,CSARDRGYQPQHF,TGCAGTGCTAGAGATAGGGGATATCAGCCCCAGCATTTT
many,NA,TRBJ2-5,TRBV20-1,CGIKRRQTMGETQYF,TGCGGGATCAAACGGAGGCAGACTATGGGAGAGACCCAGTACTTC
many,TRBD2,TRBJ2-2,TRBV12-3/TRBV12-4,CASRRPLAGLHTGELFF,TGTGCCAGCAGACGACCACTAGCGGGGTTGCACACCGGGGAGCTGTTTTTT
NA,NA,TRBJ2-1,TRBV12-3/TRBV12-4,CASSLWLGAGEQFF,TGTGCCAGCAGTCTTTGGTTGGGGGCCGGGGAGCAGTTCTTC
few,NA,TRBJ1-1,TRBV28,CATTFGSDTEAFF,TGTGCCACCACCTTTGGGAGCGACACTGAAGCTTTCTTT
NA,TRBD1,TRBJ1-2,TRBV5-4,CASSLIGTGDGYTF,TGTGCCAGCAGCTTGATCGGAACAGGGGATGGCTACACCTTC
NA,NA,TRBJ2-7,TRBV24-1,CATCDTGFEQYF,TGTGCCACCTGTGATACAGGGTTCGAGCAGTACTTC
many,NA,TRBJ1-2,TRBV12-3/TRBV12-4,CASSGVINYGYTF,TGTGCCAGCAGTGGAGTAATTAACTATGGCTACACCTTC
few,NA,TRBJ2-1,TRBV28,CASNLSTGQSKYNEQFF,TGTGCCAGCAATCTTTCTACCGGCCAGTCTAAATACAATGAGCAGTTCTTC
few,NA,TRBJ1-5,TRBV4-1,CASSQGYSNQPQHF,TGCGCCAGCAGCCAAGGGTATAGCAATCAGCCCCAGCATTTT
few,NA,TRBJ2-7,TRBV28,CASSPGTEQYF,TGTGCCAGCAGTCCCGGTACCGAGCAGTACTTC
many,NA,TRBJ1-2,TRBV5-6,CASSLVMETNYGYTF,TGTGCCAGCAGCTTGGTGATGGAAACTAACTATGGCTACACCTTC
many,NA,TRBJ2-4,TRBV28,CASSIFLSGAKNIQYF,TGTGCCAGCAGCATATTTCTCTCGGGTGCCAAAAACATTCAGTACTTC
few,NA,TRBJ1-2,TRBV7-4,CASSFTGTTTIHGYTF,TGTGCCAGCAGCTTCACCGGGACCACTACCATACATGGCTACACCTTC
many,NA,TRBJ1-2,TRBV29-1,CSVELDSWWDGYTF,TGCAGCGTTGAACTGGACAGCTGGTGGGATGGCTACACCTTC
few,TRBD2,TRBJ2-1,TRBV19,CASSIILAGGEQFF,TGTGCCAGTAGTATAATTCTAGCGGGGGGCGAGCAGTTCTTC
many,TRBD2,TRBJ2-1,TRBV7-2,CASSSRSGGANEQFF,TGTGCCAGCAGCTCCAGGAGCGGGGGGGCAAATGAGCAGTTCTTC
NA,NA,TRBJ1-3,TRBV25-1,CASSEWSGAPGNTIYF,TGTGCCAGCAGTGAGTGGTCAGGGGCCCCTGGAAACACCATATATTTT
once,NA,TRBJ1-1,TRBV29-1,CSAKGSTEPRDRNTEAFF,TGCAGCGCCAAGGGGTCCACCGAACCGAGAGATCGGAACACTGAAGCTTTCTTT
many,TRBD2,TRBJ2-3,TRBV7-2,CASSNSGGASDTQYF,TGTGCCAGCAGCAATAGCGGGGGGGCCTCAGATACGCAGTATTTT
NA,NA,TRBJ2-3,TRBV11-1,CASSRPQKPSTDTQYF,TGTGCCAGCAGTCGTCCCCAGAAACCGAGCACAGATACGCAGTATTTT
NA,TRBD1,TRBJ2-1,TRBV6-4,CASRPITGTGKGNEQFF,TGTGCCAGCAGACCGATTACCGGGACAGGGAAAGGCAATGAGCAGTTCTTC
many,TRBD1,TRBJ2-3,TRBV28,CASSWTGASSTDTQYF,TGTGCCAGCAGCTGGACAGGGGCCAGTAGCACAGATACGCAGTATTTT